This T cell receptor beta chain was identified during a study of blood T cell repertoires in COVID-19. Across the study: Material from acute and convalescent COVID-19 was sourced from the United States, Italy and Spain. Nucleic acid was either cDNA or gDNA, and it came from T cells, B-cell-depleted T cells, or PBMCs.

Germline V gene data show CDR1 as MGHRA and CDR2 as YSYEKL. V was cut by 1 base and J by 4 bases, with 11 bases left in between. This CDR3 spans 15 amino acids. The Seattle patients, enrolled during active infection, were followed longitudinally. As handled by the study authors: Researchers report that nucleated cell counts were estimated from reference gene primer amplification. The table came from immunoSEQ multiplex PCR; TCRdb's copy has only in-frame clones and leaves some out. V, J and clone size are taken as reported in that table, and D and trimming were inferred from the DNA itself. This sample carries 55,000 to 65,000 clones, about 81% of them seen once, and the ten largest clones take under 40%.

Sample: peripheral blood. V gene TRBV4-1 combines with J gene TRBJ2-4; possibly TRBD1 for D (5 bases). This sequence was found in a man aged 55 to 70 with COVID-19, enrolled during active disease. The CDR3 sequence is CASSQALDRKNIQYF. CDR3 DNA sequence: TGCGCCAGCAGCCAAGCTCTTGACAGAAAAAACATTCAGTACTTC.